These T cell receptor beta chains were read from a single sample in a study of blood T cell repertoires in COVID-19. Measured with immunoSEQ multiplex PCR; TCRdb has only the in-frame clones, and not every one. The sample yields under 250,000 clones, around 88% seen once. Sequencing used peripheral blood. The receptors were sampled from a middle-aged man with active or convalescent COVID-19. CDR3s leave out the opening cysteine and the closing phenylalanine or tryptophan. A D gene is named only where the DNA matches it firmly.

d_gene,j_gene,v_gene,CDR3aa
.,TRBJ2-5,TRBV21-1,ASTNQETQY
TRBD1,TRBJ2-7,TRBV11-2,ASSPRQGAYYEQY
TRBD1,TRBJ1-6,TRBV5-1,ASKPGQEDSPLH
.,TRBJ1-4,TRBV29-1,SVARQEGEKLF
TRBD1,TRBJ2-7,TRBV3-1/TRBV3-2,ASSPWDRLYEQY
TRBD1,TRBJ1-1,TRBV15,ATRSGTGFSTEAF
.,TRBJ2-3,TRBV27,ASMDGHTDTQY
TRBD1,TRBJ2-2,TRBV27,ASSAGTGVITGELF
.,TRBJ1-5,TRBV7-6,ASSPTEGYQPQH
TRBD1,TRBJ2-7,TRBV5-1,ASSDLQGPPYEQY
.,TRBJ2-2,TRBV29-1,SVGGQAGELF
.,TRBJ1-5,TRBV12-3/TRBV12-4,ASSSTPQPQH
.,TRBJ2-3,TRBV25-1,ASSEYSLTDTQY
.,TRBJ1-4,TRBV2,ASRLTTTGTTPEKLF
.,TRBJ1-5,TRBV6-6,ASSYGGGESNQPQH
.,TRBJ1-1,TRBV19,ASSIGTPSEAF
TRBD1,TRBJ1-6,TRBV5-1,ASSLRGQGGSPLH
TRBD2,TRBJ2-3,TRBV4-1,ASKLSGTSGSLDTQY
.,TRBJ2-7,TRBV6-5,ASGRGSSSYEQY
.,TRBJ1-1,TRBV5-1,ASIRGTSDTEAF
.,TRBJ1-1,TRBV11-2,ASSLQGGTEAF
.,TRBJ2-1,TRBV3-1/TRBV3-2,ASSQAGGQF
.,TRBJ1-2,TRBV6-2/TRBV6-3,ASSSRTGTRAYGYT
.,TRBJ1-1,TRBV9,ASSAGGPYQAEAF
TRBD1,TRBJ2-5,TRBV5-6,ASSLAPTGGRETQY
TRBD2,TRBJ2-7,TRBV12-3/TRBV12-4,ASSSLREGGQY
.,TRBJ1-3,TRBV4-2,ASSQVLSTGLSGNTIY
TRBD1,TRBJ1-3,TRBV5-1,ASSGGQQGSGNTIY
TRBD2,TRBJ2-7,TRBV4-1,ASSRSGASYEQY
TRBD1,TRBJ1-5,TRBV4-1,ASSQDWTGAHQPQH
.,TRBJ1-4,TRBV10-2,ASTRGDEKLF
TRBD2,TRBJ2-5,TRBV5-1,ASSLEGTSGGYGTQY
.,TRBJ2-7,TRBV7-6,ASSPTQSSRVYEQY
.,TRBJ1-1,TRBV4-3,ASSQGRGGNTEAF
TRBD1,TRBJ2-7,TRBV20-1,SASLPRTGRMDEQY
.,TRBJ1-1,TRBV6-2/TRBV6-3,ASSYLGGLNTEAF
.,TRBJ2-3,TRBV2,ASSEARGGADTQY
TRBD2,TRBJ2-2,TRBV24-1,ATSDLQGKLAGGPRTGELF
.,TRBJ2-2,TRBV19,ASSILEGRAGELF
.,TRBJ2-7,TRBV29-1,SVGTLDSYEQY
.,TRBJ1-1,TRBV28,ASSLVQGGEAF
.,TRBJ1-2,TRBV7-2,ASSLPLDYGYT
TRBD1,TRBJ1-1,TRBV7-3,ASSQIPGGRDEAF
.,TRBJ2-3,TRBV5-1,ASSLGGDSTDTQY